This TCR beta chain is from a study of Ad26.COV2.S vaccination and SARS-CoV-2 variants. Study details: Donor was in the COV1001 Ad26.COV2.S trial arm. Participants got Ad26.COV2.S intramuscularly, once or twice 56 days apart.

Treatment here: approximately 18 received Ad26.COV2.S at low or high dose, single or two shots; about 5 received placebo; per-sample allocation not given. The samples date from day 63 after the first vaccine or placebo injection. An Ad26 vector carrying the Wuhan-strain SARS-CoV-2 spike served as the vaccine. This clone was counted between two and nine times. This table comes from immunoSEQ multiplex PCR, and its TCRdb copy is limited to in-frame clones, with some not included. Among approximately 350,000 clones, around 86% were seen once, and the ten largest hold roughly 3.2%. The sample in question was peripheral blood, obtained in a trial of Ad26.COV2.S vaccine versus placebo. The clonotype originates from a person between 18 and 65 years old who received the Ad26.COV2.S COVID-19 vaccine or a placebo.

The CDR3 spells CASSPPFTF. The CDR3 coding sequence is TGTGCCAGCTCACCTCCATTCACCTTC. V and J are TRBV18 and TRBJ1-2, with D unclear. Between the trimmed V and J ends, which lost 3 bases and 13 bases, there was a span of 6 bases. This CDR3 spans 9 amino acids. Germline V gene lookup returns CDR1 KGHSH and CDR2 LQKENI.